This TCR beta chain was found in a study of cytomegalovirus exposure and HLA in healthy donors. The primer mix had 60 Vbeta and 13 Jbeta primers. Using immunoSEQ multiplex PCR, the repertoire was profiled, and TCRdb retains in-frame clones only, with some absent. The sample records some 150,000 clones, approximately 83% being singletons. Notes on the study in general: Earlier analysis looked at TCR beta V segments, and most were productive about 87% or about 30% of the time.

Germline V lookup: CDR1 LNHDA, CDR2 SQIVND (reference sequence). CDR3 size: 16 residues. V was clipped by 1 base and J by 7 bases; unmatched bases: 11. As for this clone: Its antigen is not known.

Sequencing input: PBMCs. This sequence joins TRBV19 and TRBJ1-2; 8 positions match TRBD1. The receptor was isolated from a middle-aged woman in good health and CMV-seronegative. CDR3 in amino acids: CASSIGWHPGGGGYTF. DNA for the CDR3: TGTGCCAGTAGTATAGGGTGGCACCCAGGGGGCGGTGGCTACACCTTC.